This record covers a single TCR beta chain. The entry originates in a study of cytotoxic CD8 clonotypes in ibrutinib-treated CLL. Germline CDR1 and CDR2: SGHDT and YYEEEE. CDR3 length: 16 residues. The V and J ends lost 0 bases and 3 bases respectively, with 13 bases between them. Some clones are missing from TCRdb's copy, which holds only in-frame ones; the method was immunoSEQ multiplex PCR. The data contain 85,000 or so clones, roughly 83% of them singletons. The chain combines TRBV5-6 with TRBJ2-1, with TRBD1 as a possible D gene (6 bases). The sequence was obtained from a human donor with chronic lymphocytic leukemia. The material sequenced was PBMCs, taken after 12 months of ibrutinib treatment. The CDR3 spells CASSLGRDTVYNEQFF. DNA for the CDR3: TGTGCCAGCAGCTTGGGCCGGGACACTGTCTACAATGAGCAGTTCTTC.